The rows below give T cell receptor beta chains drawn from one sample of a study of blood T cells in healthy people across ages. TCRdb called the 5' RACE reads again in MiXCR, with one record for every CDR3 protein. The sample lists under 950,000 distinct CDR3 sequences; over 20% were seen once. The sequenced material came from blood. The receptors were sampled from a man aged 65 to 85 in good health. Both conserved end residues are part of each CDR3. Fields, in order: clone size, D gene, J gene, V gene, CDR3 protein, CDR3 DNA. D genes are given only for firm matches. Clone size is shown for a subset of rows, as once, few, many or a class of expanded clone.

clone size: few; D gene: .; J gene: TRBJ1-1; V gene: TRBV7-9; CDR3 protein: CASSLQGPGTEAFF; CDR3 DNA: TGTGCCAGCAGCTTACAGGGGCCCGGCACTGAAGCTTTCTTT
clone size: .; D gene: .; J gene: TRBJ1-4; V gene: TRBV3-1; CDR3 protein: CASSQAEEKLFF; CDR3 DNA: TGTGCCAGCAGCCAAGCGGAGGAAAAACTGTTTTTT
clone size: .; D gene: TRBD1; J gene: TRBJ1-1; V gene: TRBV20-1; CDR3 protein: CSARDHGTGGGKTEAFF; CDR3 DNA: TGCAGTGCTAGAGATCATGGGACAGGGGGCGGGAAGACTGAAGCTTTCTTT
clone size: few; D gene: .; J gene: TRBJ2-7; V gene: TRBV18; CDR3 protein: CASSPQLGGDEQYF; CDR3 DNA: TGTGCCAGCTCACCACAGCTGGGCGGCGACGAGCAGTACTTC
clone size: .; D gene: .; J gene: TRBJ2-5; V gene: TRBV21-1; CDR3 protein: CASSKEPIHF; CDR3 DNA: TGTGCCAGCAGCAAAGAGCCCATTCATTTC
clone size: .; D gene: .; J gene: TRBJ2-6; V gene: TRBV18; CDR3 protein: CASEALQGANVLTF; CDR3 DNA: TGTGCCAGCGAGGCCCTTCAGGGGGCCAACGTCCTGACTTTC
clone size: once; D gene: .; J gene: TRBJ1-1; V gene: TRBV13; CDR3 protein: CASSLVAGFGEAFF; CDR3 DNA: TGTGCCAGCAGCTTAGTCGCAGGGTTTGGTGAAGCTTTCTTT
clone size: .; D gene: .; J gene: TRBJ1-4; V gene: TRBV3-1; CDR3 protein: CASSHPTGNEKLFF; CDR3 DNA: TGTGCCAGCAGCCACCCCACAGGGAATGAAAAACTGTTTTTT
clone size: few; D gene: TRBD1; J gene: TRBJ1-2; V gene: TRBV15; CDR3 protein: CATSRERTGDGYTF; CDR3 DNA: TGTGCCACCAGCAGGGAACGGACAGGGGATGGCTACACCTTC
clone size: .; D gene: TRBD2; J gene: TRBJ2-1; V gene: TRBV11-2; CDR3 protein: CASSTLAGVHEQFF; CDR3 DNA: TGTGCCAGCAGCACCCTAGCGGGAGTACATGAGCAGTTCTTC
clone size: .; D gene: .; J gene: TRBJ1-5; V gene: TRBV21-1; CDR3 protein: CASSTPGRSSSQPQHF; CDR3 DNA: TGTGCCAGCAGCACCCCGGGACGTTCCTCTTCTCAGCCCCAGCATTTT
clone size: .; D gene: .; J gene: TRBJ1-2; V gene: TRBV6-6; CDR3 protein: CASSYPRSSGYGYTF; CDR3 DNA: TGTGCCAGCAGTTACCCACGATCCTCCGGCTATGGCTACACCTTC
clone size: .; D gene: .; J gene: TRBJ1-6; V gene: TRBV12-3/TRBV12-4; CDR3 protein: CASSFLNSPLHF; CDR3 DNA: TGTGCCAGCAGTTTTCTCAATTCACCCCTCCACTTT
clone size: few; D gene: TRBD1; J gene: TRBJ1-4; V gene: TRBV25-1; CDR3 protein: CASIGRGLEKLFF; CDR3 DNA: TGTGCCAGCATAGGGAGGGGGCTTGAAAAACTGTTTTTT
clone size: few; D gene: .; J gene: TRBJ2-1; V gene: TRBV7-2; CDR3 protein: CASSFDAYNEQFF; CDR3 DNA: TGTGCCAGCAGCTTTGACGCGTACAATGAGCAGTTCTTC